This T cell receptor beta chain was sequenced for a study of T-cell reconstitution after alpha-beta-depleted transplantation in children. The sample holds one count of this clonotype. This CDR3 has 16 residues. The library targeted TCRbeta and was prepared with unique molecular identifiers. MiXCR, applied by TCRdb to the PCR reads, yields one record per CDR3 protein. The sample records 490,000 or so distinct CDR3 sequences, about 10% being singletons. This chain uses TRBV21-1 with TRBJ2-2; the table assigns TRBD1, which was not confirmed against the DNA. TRBV21-1 is a listed pseudogene. This specimen was PBMCs, taken before TCRalphabeta/CD19-depleted stem cell transplant. The source of this sequence is a child aged 2-15 years with inherited bone marrow failure, due to receive a stem cell transplant. CDR3 amino acids: CANPQSGTGYIGELFF. The DNA of the CDR3 is TGTGCCAACCCCCAGTCCGGGACAGGGTATATCGGGGAGCTGTTTTTT.